This TCR beta chain derives from a study of blood T cell repertoires in COVID-19. In the original workflow: Reference gene primer amplification gave estimated nucleated cell counts. Data came from immunoSEQ multiplex PCR; TCRdb stores just in-frame clones and leaves some out. V and J calls and clone size are given by that table; D and trimming were obtained from the DNA. The data contain around 320,000 clones, roughly nine tenths of them singletons. Germline values: CDR1 MNHEY, CDR2 SMNVEV (reference sequence). V shed 4 bases and J shed 3 bases, with 10 bases lying between them. The CDR3 is 15 amino acids.

The sequence was collected from a woman in her twenties or thirties with COVID-19, enrolled during active disease. Sequenced material: peripheral blood. The rearrangement uses TRBV27 and TRBJ1-6; D is undetermined. The CDR3 loop is CASSSRPGYNSPLHF. The CDR3 region has the DNA TGTGCCAGCAGTTCCCGACCGGGCTATAATTCACCCCTCCACTTT.